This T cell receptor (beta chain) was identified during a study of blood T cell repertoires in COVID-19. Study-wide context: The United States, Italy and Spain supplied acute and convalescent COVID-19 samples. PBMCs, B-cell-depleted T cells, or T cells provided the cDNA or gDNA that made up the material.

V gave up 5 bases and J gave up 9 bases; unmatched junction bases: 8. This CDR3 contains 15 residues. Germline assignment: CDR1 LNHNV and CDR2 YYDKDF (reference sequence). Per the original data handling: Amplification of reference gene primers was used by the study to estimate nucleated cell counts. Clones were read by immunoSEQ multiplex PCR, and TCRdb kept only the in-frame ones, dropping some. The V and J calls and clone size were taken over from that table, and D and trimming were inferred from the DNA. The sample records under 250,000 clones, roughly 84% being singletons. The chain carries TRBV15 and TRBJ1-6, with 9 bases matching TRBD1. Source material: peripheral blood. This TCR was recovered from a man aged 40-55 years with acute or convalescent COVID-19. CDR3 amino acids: CATSARTGDASPLHF. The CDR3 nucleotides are TGTGCCACCAGCGCCCGGACAGGGGATGCTTCACCCCTCCACTTT.